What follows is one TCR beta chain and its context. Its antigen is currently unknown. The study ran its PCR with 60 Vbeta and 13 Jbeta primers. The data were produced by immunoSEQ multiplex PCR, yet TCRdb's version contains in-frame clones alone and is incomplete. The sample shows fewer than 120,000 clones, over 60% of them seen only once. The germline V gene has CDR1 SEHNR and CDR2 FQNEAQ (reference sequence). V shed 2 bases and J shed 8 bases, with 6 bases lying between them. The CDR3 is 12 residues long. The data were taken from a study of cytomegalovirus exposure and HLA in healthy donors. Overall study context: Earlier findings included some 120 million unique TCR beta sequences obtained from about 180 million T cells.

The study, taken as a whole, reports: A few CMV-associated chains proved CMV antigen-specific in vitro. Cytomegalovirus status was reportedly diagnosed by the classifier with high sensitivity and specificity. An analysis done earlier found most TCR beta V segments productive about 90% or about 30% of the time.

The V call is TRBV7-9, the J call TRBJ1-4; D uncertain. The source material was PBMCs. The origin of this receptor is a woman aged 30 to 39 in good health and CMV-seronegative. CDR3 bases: TGTGCCAGCAGCTTACGGCGGGAAAAACTGTTTTTT. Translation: CASSLRREKLFF. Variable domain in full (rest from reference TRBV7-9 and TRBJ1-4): DTGVSQNPRHKITKRGQNVTFRCDPISEHNRLYWYRQTLGQGPEFLTYFQNEAQLEKSRLLSDRFSAERPKGSFSTLEIQRTEQGDSAMYLCASSLRREKLFFGSGTQLSVL.